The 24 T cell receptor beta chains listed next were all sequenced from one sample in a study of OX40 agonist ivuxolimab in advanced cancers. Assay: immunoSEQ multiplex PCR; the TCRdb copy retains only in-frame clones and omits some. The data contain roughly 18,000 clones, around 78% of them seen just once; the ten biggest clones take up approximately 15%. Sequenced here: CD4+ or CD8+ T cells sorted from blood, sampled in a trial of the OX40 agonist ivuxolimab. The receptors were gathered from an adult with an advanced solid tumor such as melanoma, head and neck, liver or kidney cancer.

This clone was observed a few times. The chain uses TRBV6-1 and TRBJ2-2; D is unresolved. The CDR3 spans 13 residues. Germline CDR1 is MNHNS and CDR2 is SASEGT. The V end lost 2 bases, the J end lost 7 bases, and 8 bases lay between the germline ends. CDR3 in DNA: TGTGCCAGCAGTGAACGTAAAAACGGGGAGCTGTTTTTT. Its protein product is CASSERKNGELFF.

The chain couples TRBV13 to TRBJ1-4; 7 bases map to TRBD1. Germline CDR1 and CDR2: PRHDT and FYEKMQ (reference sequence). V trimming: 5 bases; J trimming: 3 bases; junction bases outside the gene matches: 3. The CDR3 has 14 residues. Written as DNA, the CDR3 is TGTGCCAGCAGCCGCGGGACAGCTAATGAAAAACTGTTTTTT. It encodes CASSRGTANEKLFF.

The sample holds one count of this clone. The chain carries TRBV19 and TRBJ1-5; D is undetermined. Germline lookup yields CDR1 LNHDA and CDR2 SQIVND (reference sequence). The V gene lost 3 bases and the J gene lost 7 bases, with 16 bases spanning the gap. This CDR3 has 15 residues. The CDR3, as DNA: TGTGCCAGTAGTATGGGGATACAATCGGGCCAGCCCCAGCATTTT. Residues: CASSMGIQSGQPQHF.

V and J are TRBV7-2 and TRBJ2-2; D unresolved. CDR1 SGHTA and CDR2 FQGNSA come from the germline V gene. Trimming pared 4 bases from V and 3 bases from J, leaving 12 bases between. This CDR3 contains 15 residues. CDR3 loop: CASSSPPRDTGELFF. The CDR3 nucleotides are TGTGCCAGCAGCTCCCCTCCTAGGGACACCGGGGAGCTGTTTTTT.

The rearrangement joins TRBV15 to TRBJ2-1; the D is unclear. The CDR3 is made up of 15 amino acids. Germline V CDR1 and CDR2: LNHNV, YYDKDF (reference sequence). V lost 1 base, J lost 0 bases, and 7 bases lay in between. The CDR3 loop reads CATSRGLSSYNEQFF. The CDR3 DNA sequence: TGTGCCACCAGCAGAGGGCTGAGCTCCTACAATGAGCAGTTCTTC.

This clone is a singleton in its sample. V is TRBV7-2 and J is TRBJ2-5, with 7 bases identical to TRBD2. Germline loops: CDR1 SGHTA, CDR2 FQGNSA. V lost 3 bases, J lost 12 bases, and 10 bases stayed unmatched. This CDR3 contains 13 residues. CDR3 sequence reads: CASSLVSGPLKYF. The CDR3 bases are TGTGCCAGCAGCTTGGTTAGCGGGCCTCTAAAGTACTTC.

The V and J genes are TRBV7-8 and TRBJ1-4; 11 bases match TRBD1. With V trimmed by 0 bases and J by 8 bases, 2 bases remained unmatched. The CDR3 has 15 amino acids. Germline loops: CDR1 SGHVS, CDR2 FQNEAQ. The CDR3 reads CASSLAGTGGEKLFF. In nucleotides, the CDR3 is TGTGCCAGCAGCTTAGCTGGGACAGGGGGGGAAAAACTGTTTTTT.

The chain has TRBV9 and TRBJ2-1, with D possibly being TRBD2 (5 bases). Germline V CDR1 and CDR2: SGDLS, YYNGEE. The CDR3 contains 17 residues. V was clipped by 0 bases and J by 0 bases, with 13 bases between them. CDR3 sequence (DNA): TGTGCCAGCAGCGTAGACCCTAGCAGCCGCTCCTACAATGAGCAGTTCTTC. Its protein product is CASSVDPSSRSYNEQFF.

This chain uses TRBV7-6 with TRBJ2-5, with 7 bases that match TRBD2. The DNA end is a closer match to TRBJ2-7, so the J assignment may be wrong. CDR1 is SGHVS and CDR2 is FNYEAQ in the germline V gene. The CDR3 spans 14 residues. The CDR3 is CASSLDAGGYEQYF. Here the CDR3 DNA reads TGTGCCAGCAGCTTAGACGCCGGGGGGTACGAGCAGTACTTC.

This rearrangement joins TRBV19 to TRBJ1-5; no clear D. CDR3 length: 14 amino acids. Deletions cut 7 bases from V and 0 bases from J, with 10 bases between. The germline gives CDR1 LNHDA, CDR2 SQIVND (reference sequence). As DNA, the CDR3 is TGTGCCAGTATGTCCTCGAGTAGCAATCAGCCCCAGCATTTT. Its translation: CASMSSSSNQPQHF. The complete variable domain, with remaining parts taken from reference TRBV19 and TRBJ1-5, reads DGGITQSPKYLFRKEGQNVTLSCEQNLNHDAMYWYRQDPGQGLRLIYYSQIVNDFQKGDIAEGYSVSREKKESFPLTVTSAQKNPTAFYLCASMSSSSNQPQHFGDGTRLSIL.

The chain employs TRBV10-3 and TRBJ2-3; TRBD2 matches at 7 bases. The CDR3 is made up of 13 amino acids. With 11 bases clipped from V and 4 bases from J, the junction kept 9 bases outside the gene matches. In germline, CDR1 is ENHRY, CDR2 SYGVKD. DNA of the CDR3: TGTGCCGGGGGGGGAGGAGGGGCAGATACGCAGTATTTT. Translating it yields CAGGGGGADTQYF.

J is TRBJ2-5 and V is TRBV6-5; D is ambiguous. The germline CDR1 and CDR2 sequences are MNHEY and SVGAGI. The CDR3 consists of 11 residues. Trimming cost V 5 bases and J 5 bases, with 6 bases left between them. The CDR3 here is CASSTWETQYF. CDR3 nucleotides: TGTGCCAGCAGTACGTGGGAGACCCAGTACTTC.

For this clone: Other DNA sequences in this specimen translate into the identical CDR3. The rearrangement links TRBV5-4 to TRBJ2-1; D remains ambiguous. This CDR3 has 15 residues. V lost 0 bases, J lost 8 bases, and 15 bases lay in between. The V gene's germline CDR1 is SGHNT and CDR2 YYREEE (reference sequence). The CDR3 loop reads CASSLGRYTTDEQFF. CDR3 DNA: TGTGCCAGCAGCTTGGGACGGTACACGACGGATGAGCAGTTCTTC. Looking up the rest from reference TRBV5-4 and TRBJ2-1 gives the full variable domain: ETGVTQSPTHLIKTRGQQVTLRCSSQSGHNTVSWYQQALGQGPQFIFQYYREEENGRGNFPPRFSGLQFPNYSSELNVNALELDDSALYLCASSLGRYTTDEQFFGPGTRLTVL.

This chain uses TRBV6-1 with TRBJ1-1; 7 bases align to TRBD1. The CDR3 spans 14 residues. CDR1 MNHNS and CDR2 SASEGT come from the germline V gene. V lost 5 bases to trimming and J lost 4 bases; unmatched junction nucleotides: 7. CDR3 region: CASSPRTGGTEAFF. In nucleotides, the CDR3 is TGTGCCAGCAGTCCCCGGACAGGAGGCACTGAAGCTTTCTTT.

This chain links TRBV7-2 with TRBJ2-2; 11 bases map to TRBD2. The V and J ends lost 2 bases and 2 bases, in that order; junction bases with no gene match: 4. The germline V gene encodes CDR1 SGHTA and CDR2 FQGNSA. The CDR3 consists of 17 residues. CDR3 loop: CASSLFGTSGNTGELFF. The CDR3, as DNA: TGTGCCAGCAGCTTATTCGGGACTAGCGGAAACACCGGGGAGCTGTTTTTT.

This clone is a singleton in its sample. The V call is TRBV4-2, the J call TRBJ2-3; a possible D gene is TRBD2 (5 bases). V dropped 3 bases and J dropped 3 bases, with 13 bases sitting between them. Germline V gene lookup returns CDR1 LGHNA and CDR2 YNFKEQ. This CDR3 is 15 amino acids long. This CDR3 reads CASSQKRSETDTQYF. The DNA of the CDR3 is TGTGCCAGCAGCCAGAAACGTAGCGAAACAGATACGCAGTATTTT.

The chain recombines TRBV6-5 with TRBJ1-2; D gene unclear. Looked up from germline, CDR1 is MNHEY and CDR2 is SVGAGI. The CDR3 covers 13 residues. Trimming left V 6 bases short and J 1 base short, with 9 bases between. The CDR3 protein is CASSSSVNYGYTF. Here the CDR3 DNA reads TGTGCCAGCAGCTCGTCGGTTAACTATGGCTACACCTTC.

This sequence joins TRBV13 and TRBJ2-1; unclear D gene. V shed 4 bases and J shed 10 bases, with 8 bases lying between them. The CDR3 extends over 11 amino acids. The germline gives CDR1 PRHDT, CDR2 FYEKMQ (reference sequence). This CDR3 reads CASSYLGEQFF. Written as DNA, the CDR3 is TGTGCCAGCAGCTATCTGGGGGAGCAGTTCTTC. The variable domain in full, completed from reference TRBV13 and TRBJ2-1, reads AAGVIQSPRHLIKEKRETATLKCYPIPRHDTVYWYQQGPGQDPQFLISFYEKMQSDKGSIPDRFSAQQFSDYHSELNMSSLELGDSALYFCASSYLGEQFFGPGTRLTVL.

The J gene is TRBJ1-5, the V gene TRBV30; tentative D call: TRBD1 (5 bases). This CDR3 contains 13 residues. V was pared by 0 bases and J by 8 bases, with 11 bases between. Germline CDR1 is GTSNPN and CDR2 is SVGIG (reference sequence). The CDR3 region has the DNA TGTGCCTGGAGTGTATCAGGGTATGAGCCCCAGCATTTT. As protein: CAWSVSGYEPQHF.

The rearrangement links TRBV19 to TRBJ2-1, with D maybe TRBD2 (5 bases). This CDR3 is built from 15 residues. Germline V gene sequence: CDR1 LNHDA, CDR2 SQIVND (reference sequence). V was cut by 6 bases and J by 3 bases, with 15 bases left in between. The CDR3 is CASRLARLGYNEQFF. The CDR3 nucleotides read TGTGCCAGTAGGTTAGCGAGGCTTGGCTACAATGAGCAGTTCTTC.

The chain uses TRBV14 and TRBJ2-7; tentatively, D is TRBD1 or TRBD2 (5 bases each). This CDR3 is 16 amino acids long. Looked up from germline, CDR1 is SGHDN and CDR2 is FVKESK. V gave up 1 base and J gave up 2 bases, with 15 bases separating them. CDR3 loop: CASSQVGEIIPYEQYF. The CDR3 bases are TGTGCCAGCAGCCAAGTGGGGGAGATTATCCCCTACGAGCAGTACTTC.

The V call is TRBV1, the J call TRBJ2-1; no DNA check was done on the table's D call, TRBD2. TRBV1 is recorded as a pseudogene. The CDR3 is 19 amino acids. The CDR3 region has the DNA TGCACCAGCAGCCAAGAACCCCGGACTAGCGGGTTAACCTACAATGAGCAGTTCTTC. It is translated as CTSSQEPRTSGLTYNEQFF.

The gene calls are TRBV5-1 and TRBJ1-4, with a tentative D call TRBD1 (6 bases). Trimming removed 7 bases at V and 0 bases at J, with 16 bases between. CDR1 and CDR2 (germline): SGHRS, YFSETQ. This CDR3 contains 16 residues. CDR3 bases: TGCGCCAGCTCTTTGGGGGCGGACCCAACTAATGAAAAACTGTTTTTT. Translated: CASSLGADPTNEKLFF.

CDR3 protein: CSVRQGGNQPQHF. The CDR3 DNA reads TGCAGCGTTCGACAGGGGGGCAATCAGCCCCAGCATTTT. The chain employs TRBV29-1 and TRBJ1-5, with TRBD1 matching over 9 bases. The V gene's germline CDR1 is SQVTM and CDR2 ANQGSEA. The CDR3 runs to 13 residues. V dropped 5 bases and J dropped 2; count of bases not matched to a gene: 1.